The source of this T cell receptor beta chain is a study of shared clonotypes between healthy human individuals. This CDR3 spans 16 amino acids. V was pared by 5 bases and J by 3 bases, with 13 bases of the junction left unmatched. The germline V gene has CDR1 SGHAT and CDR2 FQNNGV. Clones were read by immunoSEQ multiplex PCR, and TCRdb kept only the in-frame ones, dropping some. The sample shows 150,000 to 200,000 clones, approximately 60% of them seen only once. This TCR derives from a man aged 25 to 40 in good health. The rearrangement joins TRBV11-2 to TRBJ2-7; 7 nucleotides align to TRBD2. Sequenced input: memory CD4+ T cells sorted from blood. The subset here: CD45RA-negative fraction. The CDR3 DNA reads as TGTGCCAGCAGCCAGGAGGGAGGGGCGCAGATCTACGAGCAGTACTTC. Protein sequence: CASSQEGGAQIYEQYF.